This TCR beta chain was captured by sequencing in a study of cytomegalovirus exposure and HLA in healthy donors. Per the germline V gene, CDR1 is KGHSH and CDR2 is LQKENI. V lost 3 bases and J lost 2, with 12 bases in between. This CDR3 has 15 amino acids. Healthy bone marrow donors made up the donor group. Overall study findings and caveats: In an earlier analysis, in under 700 donors, most V segments appeared productive either ~90% or ~30% of the time.

The PCR contained 60 Vbeta and 13 Jbeta primers. Data came from immunoSEQ multiplex PCR; TCRdb stores just in-frame clones and leaves some out. The table records approximately 270,000 clones, approximately 80% of them present only once. With respect to this clone: Its antigen is still unknown.

The clonotype was recovered from a girl aged 2-9 years in good health and CMV-seronegative. The J gene is TRBJ2-3, the V gene TRBV18; TRBD1 might be the D (5 bases). The source material was PBMCs. The CDR3 region has the DNA TGTGCCAGCTCACCTAGGGGCGGAGACACAGATACGCAGTATTTT. This encodes CASSPRGGDTDTQYF.